One TCR beta chain is described in this entry. Method: immunoSEQ multiplex PCR; TCRdb's copy keeps in-frame clones and lacks some. The sample has roughly 200,000 clones; 85% to 90% are singletons. This specimen comes from a study of blood T cell repertoires in COVID-19. The V end was cut by 0 bases, the J end by 4 bases, with 12 bases between. CDR1 and CDR2 (germline): MNHEY, SMNVEV (reference sequence). The CDR3 sequence is 15 residues long. The V call is TRBV27, the J call TRBJ1-2; D may be TRBD1 (6 bases). This receptor was obtained from a man aged 25-40 years who had recovered from COVID-19. The specimen sequenced was PBMCs or T cells enriched from blood (not recorded which). CDR3 protein: CASSLSRGQLYGYTF. The CDR3 coding sequence is TGTGCCAGCAGTTTATCCCGAGGACAGCTCTATGGCTACACCTTC.